Each of the 29 T cell receptor beta chains below was sequenced from the same sample in a study of blood T cell repertoires in COVID-19. Sequencing was performed with immunoSEQ multiplex PCR; in TCRdb, only in-frame clones are kept and a portion is missing. The data hold about 130,000 clones, with 65% to 90% observed a single time. The sample was peripheral blood. These receptors all come from a woman of 80 years or more with acute or convalescent COVID-19.

This chain connects TRBV3-1 (or the pseudogene TRBV3-2) to TRBJ2-1, with D unresolved. Germline CDR1 is LGHDT and CDR2 is YNNKEL (reference sequence). The CDR3 covers 12 residues. The ends were cut back, 1 base at V and 7 bases at J, with 5 bases in the middle. CDR3 in DNA: TGTGCCAGCAGCCAAGTCGTGAATGAGCAGTTCTTC. Its protein is CASSQVVNEQFF.

The CDR3 nucleotides are TGTGCCAGCAAGATGACAGGGCACGCACCTAATGAAAAACTGTTTTTT. Translating it yields CASKMTGHAPNEKLFF. The chain is built from TRBV28 and TRBJ1-4; the match to TRBD1 covers 7 bases. The CDR3 spans 16 residues. J lost 3 bases, V lost 7 bases, and 11 bases had no gene match. The germline CDR1 and CDR2 sequences are MDHEN and SYDVKM.

The CDR3 loop is CATTLHSSPVTF. CDR3 DNA sequence: TGTGCCACCACACTACACTCATCCCCAGTCACCTTC. This chain uses TRBV7-9 with TRBJ1-2; D is uncertain. V was clipped by 10 bases and J by 13 bases, with 22 bases between them. Per the germline V gene, CDR1 is SEHNR and CDR2 is FQNEAQ (reference sequence). The CDR3 runs to 12 residues.

The V gene is TRBV12-3 or TRBV12-4, the J gene TRBJ1-1; TRBD1 might be the D (5 bases). The CDR3 is 13 residues long. Trimming pared 6 bases from V and 1 base from J, leaving 9 bases between. The CDR3 protein is CASRAQGNTEAFF. The CDR3, as DNA: TGTGCCAGCAGAGCTCAGGGGAACACTGAAGCTTTCTTT.

The rearrangement links TRBV5-1 to TRBJ2-5; 7 bases fit TRBD1. Trimming cost V 0 bases and J 3 bases; bases outside gene matches: 5. The CDR3 loop spans 15 amino acids. Germline lookup yields CDR1 SGHRS and CDR2 YFSETQ. CDR3 sequence: CASSLAGTVKETQYF. In DNA, the CDR3 is TGCGCCAGCAGCTTGGCCGGGACAGTAAAAGAGACCCAGTACTTC.

This chain links TRBV10-3 with TRBJ1-1; the D gene is possibly TRBD1 (6 bases). Germline CDR1 ENHRY, CDR2 SYGVKD. Trimming removed 6 bases from V and 0 bases from J, with 11 bases in between. The CDR3 is made up of 14 amino acids. DNA of the CDR3: TGTGCCATCAGGGTAGGACAGATGAACACTGAAGCTTTCTTT. This sequence encodes CAIRVGQMNTEAFF.

CDR3 nucleotides: TGTGCCAGCAGCCTATTTGTGCGGGACAGGGGGCTCTCGGTCTACACCTTC. This codes for CASSLFVRDRGLSVYTF. The V gene is TRBV7-9, the J gene TRBJ1-2, with 12 bases identical to TRBD1. Per the germline V gene, CDR1 is SEHNR and CDR2 is FQNEAQ (reference sequence). J lost 10 bases, V lost 5 bases, and 17 bases had no gene match. This CDR3 has 17 amino acids.

The chain uses TRBV20-1 and TRBJ1-4; 8 positions match TRBD1. Germline CDR1 and CDR2: DFQATT and SNEGSKA (reference sequence). Trimming removed 3 bases from V and 1 base from J; junction bases left unmatched: 4. The CDR3 is 15 amino acids. For the CDR3, the DNA is TGCAGTGCTAGTGCAGGGGGCGTAACTAATGAAAAACTGTTTTTT. Amino acids: CSASAGGVTNEKLFF.

This clone was detected a few times. The chain joins TRBV6-5 to TRBJ1-1; D uncertain. Deletions cut 2 bases from V and 1 base from J, with 5 bases between. The length of the CDR3 is 13 residues. CDR1 and CDR2 (germline): MNHEY, SVGAGI. The CDR3, as DNA: TGTGCCAGCAGTTACAATCGGAACACTGAAGCTTTCTTT. Translated: CASSYNRNTEAFF.

The chain is built from TRBV6-5 and TRBJ2-7; maybe TRBD2 (7 bases). V lost 6 bases and J 2 bases, leaving 17 bases between the germline ends. The CDR3 runs to 15 residues. The V gene's germline CDR1 is MNHEY and CDR2 SVGAGI. The CDR3 bases are TGTGCCAGCAGCCCGATTCCGGGGGGCCCCTACGAGCAGTACTTC. The encoded protein is CASSPIPGGPYEQYF.

The V call is TRBV7-9, the J call TRBJ1-1; D is possibly TRBD1 (6 bases). This CDR3 spans 15 amino acids. The ends were cut back, 5 bases at V and 5 bases at J, with 18 bases in the middle. Germline V gene data show CDR1 as SEHNR and CDR2 as FQNEAQ (reference sequence). The CDR3 here is CASSPQGPGGTEAFF. CDR3 sequence (DNA): TGTGCCAGCAGCCCACAGGGCCCCGGTGGGACTGAAGCTTTCTTT. The full variable domain, completed using reference TRBV7-9 and TRBJ1-1, is DTGVSQNPRHKITKRGQNVTFRCDPISEHNRLYWYRQTLGQGPEFLTYFQNEAQLEKSRLLSDRFSAERPKGSFSTLEIQRTEQGDSAMYLCASSPQGPGGTEAFFGQGTRLTVV.

This clone is a singleton in its sample. The chain joins TRBV6-5 to TRBJ1-2, with unresolved D. This CDR3 comprises 15 residues. Trimming stripped 7 bases from V and 0 bases from J, with 15 bases between. The germline V gene has CDR1 MNHEY and CDR2 SVGAGI. The CDR3 region has the DNA TGTGCCAGCACCTTCCAGAGGAGTGCTAACTATGGCTACACCTTC. This encodes CASTFQRSANYGYTF.

The gene calls are TRBV19 and TRBJ2-3; 11 positions match TRBD2. Losses at the gene ends were 5 bases for V and 8 bases for J; bases not matched to a gene: 6. Germline CDR1 is LNHDA and CDR2 is SQIVND (reference sequence). CDR3 length equals 14 residues. The CDR3 DNA is TGTGCCAGTAGTCCTCCCGGGACTAGCGGTACGCAGTATTTT. Residues: CASSPPGTSGTQYF.

This chain joins TRBV7-3 and TRBJ2-1; 8 nucleotides line up with TRBD1. CDR1 and CDR2 from the germline V gene are SGHTA and FQGTGA. The V and J ends lost 5 bases and 5 bases, in that order; junction bases with no gene match: 2. The CDR3 runs to 13 residues. For the CDR3, the DNA is TGTGCCAGCAGCGCGGACAGGGACAATGAGCAGTTCTTC. Protein: CASSADRDNEQFF.

The chain joins TRBV5-1 to TRBJ1-1; maybe TRBD1 (6 bases). V dropped 4 bases and J dropped 3 bases, with 13 bases sitting between them. The CDR3 totals 14 residues. Looked up from germline, CDR1 is SGHRS and CDR2 is YFSETQ. Here the CDR3 DNA reads TGCGCCAGCAGCCCCAGGGGCCCGGACACTGAAGCTTTCTTT. It specifies CASSPRGPDTEAFF.

This CDR3 is CSADRGTEAFF. The DNA of the CDR3 is TGCAGCGCTGACAGGGGAACTGAAGCTTTCTTT. The chain carries TRBV29-1 and TRBJ1-1; 8 bases map to TRBD1. Germline loops: CDR1 SQVTM, CDR2 ANQGSEA. V was clipped by 7 bases and J by 5 bases; unmatched bases: 3. The CDR3 runs to 11 residues.

The rearrangement uses TRBV9 and TRBJ1-6; D possibly corresponds to TRBD1 (6 bases). CDR3 length: 19 residues. Germline V lookup: CDR1 SGDLS, CDR2 YYNGEE. V shed 4 bases and J shed 7 bases, with 27 bases lying between them. CDR3 in amino acids: CASSTPKGEGSFGNSPLHF. The CDR3 bases are TGTGCCAGCAGCACCCCTAAGGGGGAGGGCAGCTTCGGGAATTCACCCCTCCACTTT.

The chain links TRBV7-3 to TRBJ2-2, with 7 nucleotides matching TRBD1. V shed 6 bases and J 2 bases; nucleotides not matched to a gene: 3. Germline V lookup: CDR1 SGHTA, CDR2 FQGTGA. The CDR3 is made up of 14 amino acids. CDR3 DNA: TGTGCCAGCAGTAGGGACAGAAACACCGGGGAGCTGTTTTTT. It encodes CASSRDRNTGELFF.

V and J are TRBV2 and TRBJ2-3, with 7 bases aligning to TRBD2. In germline, CDR1 is SNHLY, CDR2 FYNNEI. This CDR3 is 15 amino acids long. V lost 9 bases, J lost 0 bases, and 9 bases stayed unmatched. CDR3 residues: CASGGGKTSTDTQYF. DNA of the CDR3: TGTGCCAGTGGGGGGGGGAAAACTAGCACAGATACGCAGTATTTT.

This chain joins TRBV27 and TRBJ1-1, with TRBD1 matching 9 bases. CDR3 length equals 14 residues. Per the germline V gene, CDR1 is MNHEY and CDR2 is SMNVEV (reference sequence). With V trimmed by 2 bases and J by 5 bases, 3 bases remained unmatched. The CDR3 coding sequence is TGTGCCAGCAGTTTAACAGGGGGCGGAACTGAAGCTTTCTTT. Translation gives CASSLTGGGTEAFF.

The genes are TRBV27 and TRBJ1-1; TRBD1 matches 8 bases. The CDR3 runs to 18 residues. Losses at the gene ends were 4 bases for V and 5 bases for J; bases not matched to a gene: 18. Germline values: CDR1 MNHEY, CDR2 SMNVEV (reference sequence). Written as DNA, the CDR3 is TGTGCCAGCAGTTATACGCCCGGACAGGGAAGTGGAGGAACTGAAGCTTTCTTT. It encodes CASSYTPGQGSGGTEAFF.

This sequence joins TRBV19 and TRBJ1-1; D remains ambiguous. Trimming stripped 7 bases from V and 1 base from J, with 13 bases between. Germline V gene sequence: CDR1 LNHDA, CDR2 SQIVND (reference sequence). The CDR3 totals 14 residues. The CDR3 loop is CASNGLRGNTEAFF. The CDR3 region has the DNA TGTGCCAGTAACGGATTACGGGGGAACACTGAAGCTTTCTTT.

The V gene is TRBV7-2, the J gene TRBJ1-4; D perhaps matches TRBD1 (5 bases). V was clipped by 3 bases and J by 7 bases, with 12 bases between them. In germline, CDR1 is SGHTA, CDR2 FQGNSA. This CDR3 comprises 14 residues. The CDR3 here is CASSFRQGVEKLFF. As DNA, the CDR3 is TGTGCCAGCAGCTTCAGGCAGGGCGTTGAAAAACTGTTTTTT.

The genes are TRBV7-8 and TRBJ1-2; tentative D call: TRBD1 (5 bases). This CDR3 contains 16 residues. CDR1 is SGHVS, CDR2 FQNEAQ, per germline. The ends were cut back, 10 bases at V and 4 bases at J, with 25 bases in the middle. The chain's CDR3 is CAISPPRVLDRYGYTF. CDR3 in DNA: TGTGCCATCTCCCCCCCCAGGGTTTTGGACCGCTATGGCTACACCTTC.

The chain joins TRBV9 to TRBJ1-5; no clear D. The ends were cut back, 0 bases at V and 6 bases at J, with 13 bases in the middle. Germline CDR1 is SGDLS and CDR2 is YYNGEE. CDR3 size: 15 residues. The CDR3 is CASSVGDLGAQPQHF. The CDR3 DNA is TGTGCCAGCAGCGTAGGAGATCTGGGCGCTCAGCCCCAGCATTTT.

The V and J genes are TRBV7-2 and TRBJ1-6; the match to TRBD1 covers 10 bases. The V gene end was trimmed by 5 bases and the J gene end by 10 bases; junction bases not matched to a gene: 11. CDR1 and CDR2 (germline): SGHTA, FQGNSA. This CDR3 has 16 amino acids. The CDR3 sequence is CASSGADRGFPSPLHF. In DNA form, the CDR3 reads TGTGCCAGCAGCGGGGCGGACAGGGGGTTCCCATCACCCCTCCACTTT.

J is TRBJ1-6 and V is TRBV14, with 9 bases that match TRBD1. The CDR3 has 17 residues. V dropped 4 bases and J dropped 4; count of bases not matched to a gene: 8. Germline V gene sequence: CDR1 SGHDN, CDR2 FVKESK. This chain's CDR3 is CASSPRQGVQYNSPLHF. CDR3 coding DNA: TGTGCCAGCAGCCCCAGACAGGGGGTTCAGTATAATTCACCCCTCCACTTT. The entire variable domain, with the rest obtained from reference TRBV14 and TRBJ1-6, is as follows: EAGVTQFPSHSVIEKGQTVTLRCDPISGHDNLYWYRRVMGKEIKFLLHFVKESKQDESGMPNNRFLAERTGGTYSTLKVQPAELEDSGVYFCASSPRQGVQYNSPLHFGNGTRLTVT.

The genes are TRBV6-2 or TRBV6-3 and TRBJ2-7; D perhaps matches TRBD2 (6 bases). Germline loops: CDR1 MNHEY, CDR2 SVGEGT. With 6 bases removed from V and 4 bases from J, the gap between germline ends came to 25 bases. The CDR3 spans 17 residues. In DNA form, the CDR3 reads TGTGCCAGCAGCTCACGGGGGATGGGGTCCACGGTTTACGAGCAGTACTTC. It translates to CASSSRGMGSTVYEQYF.

The rearrangement joins TRBV28 to TRBJ1-1; 9 bases match TRBD1. The germline V gene has CDR1 MDHEN and CDR2 SYDVKM. With 4 bases clipped from V and 11 bases from J, the junction kept 26 bases outside the gene matches. The CDR3 extends over 19 amino acids. The CDR3 nucleotides are TGTGCCAGCAGTTGGGGTCTGGGGGGGACAGGGCGGGGATTTAAGATGGCTTTCTTT. Protein: CASSWGLGGTGRGFKMAFF.